Listed below are T cell receptor beta chains from one sample, sequenced in a study of blood T cell repertoires in COVID-19. Assay: immunoSEQ multiplex PCR; the TCRdb copy retains only in-frame clones and omits some. The sample lists roughly 90,000 clones, around four fifths occurring once. The specimen sequenced was peripheral blood. These receptors were collected from a man aged 50 or older with acute or convalescent COVID-19. Both conserved end residues are part of each CDR3. Fields, in order: J gene, V gene, D gene, clone size, CDR3 DNA, CDR3 protein. D genes are given only for firm matches. The size field is filled for only some rows; it gives once, few, many or a size class.

>TRBJ2-5|TRBV10-1|TRBD2|.
TGCGCCAGCAGTAAGGGACTAGCGGGGCAAGAGACCCAGTACTTC
CASSKGLAGQETQYF
>TRBJ1-4|TRBV7-2|TRBD1|.
TGTGCCAGCAGCCTACAGGGGGCTGTTGGTGAAAAACTGTTTTTT
CASSLQGAVGEKLFF
>TRBJ2-7|TRBV30|.|.
TGTGCCTGGAGTGTATATAACGAGCAGTACTTC
CAWSVYNEQYF
>TRBJ2-1|TRBV5-4|.|.
TGTGCCAGCAGCGGAACACTGGACAGTCTCTCCTACAATGAGCAGTTCTTC
CASSGTLDSLSYNEQFF
>TRBJ2-7|TRBV27|TRBD2|.
TGTGCCAGCAGTTCACTAGCGGGAGTGAGGTACGAGCAGTACTTC
CASSSLAGVRYEQYF
>TRBJ1-1|TRBV7-7|TRBD1|.
TGTGCCAGCAGCCTAACAGGGGGCGGGGAAGCTTTCTTT
CASSLTGGGEAFF
>TRBJ2-1|TRBV5-4|TRBD2|.
TGTGCCAGCAGCTTGGGCCTAGCGGGAGGGCGGTCCTACAATGAGCAGTTCTTC
CASSLGLAGGRSYNEQFF
>TRBJ2-1|TRBV11-2|TRBD2|.
TGTGCCAGCAGCTTAGACGGACCGGGCACTAGCGGGCCATCCTACAATGAGCAGTTCTTC
CASSLDGPGTSGPSYNEQFF
>TRBJ2-1|TRBV5-6|TRBD2|.
TGTGCCAGCAGCTCGGGAGGGGGGCTGGGGAGGTTTGAGCAGTTCTTC
CASSSGGGLGRFEQFF
>TRBJ2-1|TRBV5-1|.|few
TGCGCCAGCAGCTTGGGAGGGAATAAAAACAATGAGCAGTTCTTC
CASSLGGNKNNEQFF
>TRBJ1-4|TRBV21-1|.|once
TGTGCCAGCAGCAAAGCCGATGGCGAAAAACTGTTTTTT
CASSKADGEKLFF
>TRBJ2-2|TRBV12-3/TRBV12-4|.|.
TGTGCCAGCAGTGGGGGGTTGACGGAGCTGTTTTTT
CASSGGLTELFF
>TRBJ2-1|TRBV5-6|TRBD2|.
TGTGCCAGCAGCGGGACTAGCGGAGGGGATGAGCAGTTCTTC
CASSGTSGGDEQFF
>TRBJ2-3|TRBV28|.|.
TGTGCCAGCATCCAATCAGGGGCAGCTCCAGATACGCAGTATTTT
CASIQSGAAPDTQYF
>TRBJ2-3|TRBV15|.|.
TGTGCCACCAGCACCAGGGATACGCAGTATTTT
CATSTRDTQYF
>TRBJ2-7|TRBV7-2|.|.
TGTGCCAGCAGCTTAGACAGGGCCTCCTACGAGCAGTACTTC
CASSLDRASYEQYF